The source of this T cell receptor (beta chain) is a study of early T cells in non-severe SARS-CoV-2 infection. Study at large: RNA in bulk from unsorted whole blood was sequenced, and chains were unpaired.

This clonotype was counted between two and nine times. Unique molecular identifiers (one per individual cDNA molecule) were attached. One entry per CDR3 protein results from TCRdb running MiXCR on the 5' RACE reads. The sample consists of around 100,000 distinct CDR3 sequences, 16% of them appearing once. CDR1 is SGHDN, CDR2 FVKESK, per germline. The CDR3 runs to 13 residues. The V end was cut by 5 bases, the J end by 6 bases, with 12 bases between. The J gene is TRBJ2-3, the V gene TRBV14; no clear D. What was sequenced was whole blood. The TCR originated in an adult who was a healthcare worker with PCR-confirmed SARS-CoV-2 infection or an uninfected control (not recorded which). In nucleotides, the CDR3 is TGTGCCAGCAGCTCGTACAGTGGCGATACGCAGTATTTT. Amino acids: CASSSYSGDTQYF.